This T cell receptor beta chain came from a study of CXCR3-negative and CXCR3-positive naive CD8 T cells. Using triplicate sorts, 250,000 to 350,000 cells were collected each time from every CD8+ T cell subset. The CDR3 extends over 12 amino acids. Germline CDR1 MGHRA, CDR2 YSYEKL. cDNA libraries for TRB were generated by 5' RACE incorporating UMI labels. After re-calling the 5' RACE reads, TCRdb lists one entry per CDR3 protein, DNA absent. The clone table shows roughly 24,000 distinct CDR3 sequences, with the ten largest holding 2.8%. Worth noting for this clonotype: Its antigen remains unknown.

Study results and caveats: CXCR3 levels fell partly with cryopreservation; most assays relied on fresh PBMCs. Comparison of naive cells showed more hydrophobic TRB CDR3s in CXCR3-positive than in CXCR3-negative naive cells.

This receptor was obtained from a human donor in good health. Some clones in this sample may be carry-over from other donors' samples. Sequenced sample: naive CXCR3- CD8+ T cells from blood. This sample's subset: CD45RO-CCR7+CD27+CD95- naive CD8+ T cells lacking CXCR3 (TNR3-). The V and J genes are TRBV4-1 and TRBJ2-7. This CDR3 reads CASSQGSREQYF.